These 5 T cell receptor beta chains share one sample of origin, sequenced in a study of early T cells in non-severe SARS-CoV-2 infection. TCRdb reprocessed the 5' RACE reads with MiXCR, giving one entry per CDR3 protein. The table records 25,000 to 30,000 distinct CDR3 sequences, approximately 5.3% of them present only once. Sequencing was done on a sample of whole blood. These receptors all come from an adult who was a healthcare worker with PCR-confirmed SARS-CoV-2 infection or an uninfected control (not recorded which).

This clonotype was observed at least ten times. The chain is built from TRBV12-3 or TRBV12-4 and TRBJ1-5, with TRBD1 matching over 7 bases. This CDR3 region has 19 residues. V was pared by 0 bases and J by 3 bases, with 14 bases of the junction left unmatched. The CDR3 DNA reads TGTGCCAGCAGTTTAGCCCGCCGCGACAGGGAACAGACCAATCAGCCCCAGCATTTT. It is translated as CASSLARRDREQTNQPQHF.

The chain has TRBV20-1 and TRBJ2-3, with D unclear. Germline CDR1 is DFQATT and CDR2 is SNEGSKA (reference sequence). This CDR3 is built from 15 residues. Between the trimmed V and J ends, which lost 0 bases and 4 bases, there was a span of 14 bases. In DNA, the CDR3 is TGCAGTGCTAGAGATCAGGCTAGTAGTCCAGATACGCAGTATTTT. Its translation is CSARDQASSPDTQYF.

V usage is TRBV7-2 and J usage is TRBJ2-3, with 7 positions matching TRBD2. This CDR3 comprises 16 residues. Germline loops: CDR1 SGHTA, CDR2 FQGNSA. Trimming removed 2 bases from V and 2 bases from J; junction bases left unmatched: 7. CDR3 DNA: TGTGCCAGCAGCTTAAACAGCGGGGCCCTCACAGATACGCAGTATTTT. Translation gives CASSLNSGALTDTQYF.

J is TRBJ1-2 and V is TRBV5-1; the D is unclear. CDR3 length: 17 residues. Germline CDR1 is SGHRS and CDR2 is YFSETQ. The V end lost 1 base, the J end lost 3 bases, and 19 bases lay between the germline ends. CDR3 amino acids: CASSLFETPGSHYGYTF. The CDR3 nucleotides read TGCGCCAGCAGCTTGTTTGAGACACCCGGATCCCACTATGGCTACACCTTC.

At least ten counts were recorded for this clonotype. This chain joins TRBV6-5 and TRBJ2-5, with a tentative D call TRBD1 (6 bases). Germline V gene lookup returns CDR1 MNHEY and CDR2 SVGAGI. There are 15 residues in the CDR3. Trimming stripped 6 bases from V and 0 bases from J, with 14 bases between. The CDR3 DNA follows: TGTGCCAGCAGACGGACAGTCCTACACCAAGAGACCCAGTACTTC. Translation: CASRRTVLHQETQYF.